The clone carrying this T cell receptor beta chain was detected a few times. CD45RO/CCR7/CD25/CD127/CD95/CD27 separated CD4+ naive, central memory, regulatory and stem cell-like memory cells by sorting. Purity above 98% was achieved in all sorted populations. The sample belongs to a study of beta chain features in type 1 diabetes. Study at large: Across the samples, about 100 million sorted cells were examined in total.

Expressed TCRB transcripts were sequenced, since all the RNA that had been isolated was reverse transcribed. Assay: immunoSEQ multiplex PCR; the TCRdb copy retains only in-frame clones and omits some. The table includes 900,000 or so clones, roughly 15% detected once. Trimming took off 9 bases at V and 1 base at J, with 10 bases between the two ends. In germline, CDR1 is MDHEN, CDR2 SYDVKM. This CDR3 spans 13 amino acids. Sequenced: naive CD4+ T cells from blood. This clonotype originated in a young woman in good health. The V and J genes are TRBV28 and TRBJ2-1; D is unclear. This CDR3 is CASKVDSYNEQFF. The CDR3 coding sequence is TGTGCCAGTAAAGTGGATTCCTACAATGAGCAGTTCTTC.